This TCR beta chain was found in a study of T cells after yellow fever vaccination. Study in general: Fractions of low cell number were prepared using SMART-Seq v4 Ultra Low Input. Study-wide points: FACS-sorted repertoires might harbor abundant contaminating clonotypes from the bulk population. Primary-vaccination clones mostly resurfaced post-booster (around 95% CD4, roughly 90% CD8).

It was through 5'RACE template switching that TCR cDNA was made, with a universal primer site and UMIs added. TCRdb re-called the 5' RACE reads with MiXCR, one entry per CDR3 protein. The sample shows about 630,000 distinct CDR3 sequences, around 12% of them seen only once. The length of the CDR3 is 14 residues. Germline assignment: CDR1 ENHRY and CDR2 SYGVKD. Comments on this clonotype: Its specificity is unknown. A much larger clone sits a single nucleotide away, making a read error possible.

The gene calls are TRBV10-3 and TRBJ2-3; D uncertain. Source: PBMCs, taken on the day of the yellow fever booster vaccination. The sequence derives from a man younger than 40 who received the YFV17D yellow fever vaccine. DNA for the CDR3: TGTGCCATCAATGAGGCAACCAGCACAGATACGCAGTATTTT. This translates into CAINEATSTDTQYF.